Described below is a single TCR beta chain sequence and its context. The antigen is undetermined. The data derive from a study of cytomegalovirus exposure and HLA in healthy donors. Overall study: From approximately 170 million T cells, an earlier analysis saw roughly 120 million unique TCR beta sequences.

60 Vbeta and 13 Jbeta primers were used in PCR. Repertoires were generated with immunoSEQ multiplex PCR, while TCRdb's copy carries only in-frame clones and drops some. The sample records roughly 180,000 clones, 65% to 85% being singletons. Study-wide points: Among the most significant clusters, several appeared linked to common viral pathogens in a later analysis. Many donors carried some public TCRs, although rarity characterized most TCR sequences.

The CDR3 has 19 residues. V gave up 6 bases and J gave up 0 bases, with 24 bases separating them. Germline V CDR1 and CDR2: MNHEY, SMNVEV (reference sequence). Donors were nominally healthy when sampled, though unrecorded immune exposures were likely. The sample taken for sequencing was PBMCs. The origin of this receptor is a girl between 5 and 17 years old in good health and CMV-seropositive. The chain carries TRBV27 and TRBJ2-1, with D possibly TRBD2 on 6 matching bases. CDR3 protein: CASRGDEVYGGASYNEQFF. CDR3 DNA sequence: TGTGCCAGCAGGGGGGATGAGGTGTACGGAGGGGCCTCCTACAATGAGCAGTTCTTC.